The 25 T cell receptor beta chains in this list originate from one sample, sequenced in a study of cytomegalovirus exposure and HLA in healthy donors. The PCR employed 60 Vbeta primers together with 13 Jbeta primers. Produced via immunoSEQ multiplex PCR; TCRdb's table is partial and in-frame only. The profile shows some 150,000 clones, approximately 84% of them singletons. The specimen was PBMCs. The origin of the receptors is a woman aged 40 to 49 in good health and CMV-seronegative.

The V gene is TRBV7-9, the J gene TRBJ2-1, with TRBD2 matching 14 bases. In germline, CDR1 is SEHNR, CDR2 FQNEAQ (reference sequence). Germline trimming cut 5 bases from V and 3 bases from J; bases unmatched to any gene: 12. This CDR3 is 19 amino acids long. The CDR3 spells CASSGAGTSGRGNYNEQFF. The CDR3 DNA is TGTGCCAGCAGCGGCGCCGGGACTAGCGGGAGAGGAAACTACAATGAGCAGTTCTTC.

The chain links TRBV9 to TRBJ2-7; no clear D gene. V was pared by 4 bases and J by 1 base, with 9 bases between. Germline V gene data show CDR1 as SGDLS and CDR2 as YYNGEE. The CDR3 spans 13 residues. In DNA form, the CDR3 reads TGTGCCAGCAGCTCCGGGTCGTCCTACGAGCAGTACTTC. It translates to CASSSGSSYEQYF.

V is TRBV27 and J is TRBJ1-1, with a weak D call TRBD1 (5 bases). Germline assignment: CDR1 MNHEY and CDR2 SMNVEV (reference sequence). V was clipped by 3 bases and J by 0 bases, with 11 bases between them. CDR3 length: 15 residues. The chain's CDR3 is CASSLAGMMNTEAFF. In nucleotides, the CDR3 is TGTGCCAGCAGTTTGGCAGGGATGATGAACACTGAAGCTTTCTTT.

This clone came up a few times. The CDR3, as DNA: TGTGCCAGCAGTTCACCAGATCGCTACGAGCAGTACTTC. Translating it yields CASSSPDRYEQYF. V usage is TRBV28 and J usage is TRBJ2-7; unclear D gene. V lost 4 bases and J lost 3, with 10 bases in between. There are 13 residues in the CDR3. Germline CDR1 and CDR2: MDHEN and SYDVKM.

The chain uses TRBV4-2 and TRBJ2-1; 7 nucleotides line up with TRBD1. The CDR3 loop spans 16 amino acids. Trimming removed 4 bases from V and 9 bases from J; junction bases left unmatched: 15. Germline V gives CDR1 LGHNA, CDR2 YNFKEQ. The CDR3 nucleotides are TGTGCCAGCAGCCCGAGGGTCGAGGGGGCGCTCAGTGAGCAGTTCTTC. Residues: CASSPRVEGALSEQFF.

J is TRBJ1-1 and V is TRBV7-8; D ambiguous. V was cut by 5 bases and J by 0 bases, with 13 bases left in between. Per germline, CDR1 SGHVS and CDR2 FQNEAQ. The CDR3 length is 15 residues. The CDR3 loop reads CASSIQTNMNTEAFF. As DNA, the CDR3 is TGTGCCAGCAGCATACAGACAAATATGAACACTGAAGCTTTCTTT.

This clone was picked up one time. Relative to the germline gene, one junction end is altered; a read error may explain this. The gene calls are TRBV19 and TRBJ1-1, with TRBD1 matching over 8 bases. Germline CDR1 LNHDA, CDR2 SQIVND (reference sequence). CDR3 length: 12 residues. CDR3 sequence: CASSILGTGPTF. The CDR3 DNA reads as TGTGCCAGTAGTATTTTGGGGACAGGCCCAACTTTT.

This clone was detected only a few times. This chain uses TRBV5-4 with TRBJ2-7; 11 bases agree with TRBD2. Trimming took 4 bases from V and 10 from J; bases not matched to a gene: 13. Germline V gives CDR1 SGHNT, CDR2 YYREEE (reference sequence). The CDR3 has 15 residues. The CDR3 loop reads CASSPQETSGIPQYF. The CDR3 DNA reads TGTGCCAGCAGCCCACAAGAGACTAGCGGGATTCCCCAGTACTTC. Variable domain in full (rest from reference TRBV5-4 and TRBJ2-7): ETGVTQSPTHLIKTRGQQVTLRCSSQSGHNTVSWYQQALGQGPQFIFQYYREEENGRGNFPPRFSGLQFPNYSSELNVNALELDDSALYLCASSPQETSGIPQYFGPGTRLTVT.

As concerns this clone: A junction end diverges from the germline sequence, so it may reflect a read error. This rearrangement joins TRBV7-9 to TRBJ1-2; a possible D gene is TRBD1 (6 bases). Germline V gene sequence: CDR1 SEHNR, CDR2 FQNEAQ (reference sequence). The CDR3 sequence is 13 residues long. CDR3: CSSSLPDSYGYTF. The CDR3 DNA reads as TGTTCCAGCAGCTTACCGGACAGCTATGGCTACACCTTC.

This clone has just one count. The chain couples TRBV7-2 to TRBJ1-1, with D maybe TRBD1 (5 bases). V lost 2 bases and J lost 3, with 13 bases in between. Looked up from germline, CDR1 is SGHTA and CDR2 is FQGNSA. The CDR3 covers 15 residues. CDR3 nucleotides: TGTGCCAGCAGCTTAACAACAGCAGGGTACACTGAAGCTTTCTTT. Translation: CASSLTTAGYTEAFF.

This chain uses TRBV2 with TRBJ2-7; TRBD1 might be the D (6 bases). Trimming shortened V by 7 bases and J by 3 bases, and 19 bases separated the two germline ends. Germline CDR1 is SNHLY and CDR2 is FYNNEI. CDR3 length: 15 amino acids. CDR3 amino acids: CASTKQDRRNYEQYF. Written as DNA, the CDR3 is TGTGCCAGCACCAAGCAGGACAGACGAAACTACGAGCAGTACTTC. The entire variable domain, with the rest obtained from reference TRBV2 and TRBJ2-7, is as follows: EPEVTQTPSHQVTQMGQEVILRCVPISNHLYFYWYRQILGQKVEFLVSFYNNEISEKSEIFDDQFSVERPDGSNFTLKIRSTKLEDSAMYFCASTKQDRRNYEQYFGPGTRLTVT.

The chain is built from TRBV23-1 and TRBJ2-5, with 8 bases aligning to TRBD2. TRBV23-1 is given ORF status, its function remaining uncertain. The CDR3 loop spans 21 amino acids. The ends lost 11 bases at V and 5 bases at J; junction bases unmatched: 34. The CDR3 DNA is TGCGCCTTCCCCCGATTCCAGTCATCGGTGCGTCCAGCGGGAGAACACGAGACCCAGTACTTC. Its translation is CAFPRFQSSVRPAGEHETQYF.

This sequence joins TRBV7-8 and TRBJ2-2; 7 positions agree with TRBD2. The trim removed 5 bases at V and 1 base at J, leaving 13 bases unmatched. CDR1 is SGHVS, CDR2 FQNEAQ, per germline. The CDR3 has 18 residues. DNA for the CDR3: TGTGCCAGCAGCCAGGTCCGGTCGGGACTACAGAACACCGGGGAGCTGTTTTTT. Residues: CASSQVRSGLQNTGELFF. Looking up the rest from reference TRBV7-8 and TRBJ2-2 gives the full variable domain: GAGVSQSPRYKVAKRGQDVALRCDPISGHVSLFWYQQALGQGPEFLTYFQNEAQLDKSGLPSDRFFAERPEGSVSTLKIQRTQQEDSAVYLCASSQVRSGLQNTGELFFGEGSRLTVL.

This chain joins TRBV5-1 and TRBJ1-5; 8 positions agree with TRBD1. V lost 5 bases, J lost 5 bases, and 6 bases stayed unmatched. This CDR3 region has 14 residues. The V gene's germline CDR1 is SGHRS and CDR2 YFSETQ. The CDR3 reads CASSLGQVDQPQHF. The CDR3 DNA follows: TGCGCCAGCAGTCTGGGACAGGTTGATCAGCCCCAGCATTTT.

This clone was found once. The gene calls are TRBV19 and TRBJ2-1; 8 nucleotides agree with TRBD1. This CDR3 spans 15 amino acids. V lost 3 bases and J lost 9; bases outside the gene matches: 10. CDR1 is LNHDA and CDR2 is SQIVND in the germline V gene (reference sequence). CDR3 bases: TGTGCCAGTAGTATTGTGTCGCAGGGGGCCGGTGAGCAGTTCTTC. Amino acids: CASSIVSQGAGEQFF.

CDR3 DNA: TGTGCCAGCAGCAGAAGAGGGACAGTCGAAAAACTGTTTTTT. Translation gives CASSRRGTVEKLFF. V usage is TRBV7-6 and J usage is TRBJ1-4; 7 nucleotides line up with TRBD1. Trimming at V came to 5 bases and at J to 8 bases, leaving 8 bases not matched to a gene. The length of the CDR3 is 14 residues. The germline V gene has CDR1 SGHVS and CDR2 FNYEAQ.

This chain joins TRBV11-2 and TRBJ1-4; 8 bases are a match to TRBD1. V dropped 0 bases and J dropped 8; count of bases not matched to a gene: 5. CDR3 length equals 15 residues. CDR1 is SGHAT and CDR2 is FQNNGV in the germline V gene. Written as DNA, the CDR3 is TGTGCCAGCAGCTTAGACAGGGGGCCATACGAAAAACTGTTTTTT. Its protein is CASSLDRGPYEKLFF. Together with reference TRBV11-2 and TRBJ1-4, the CDR3 gives the full variable domain: EAGVAQSPRYKIIEKRQSVAFWCNPISGHATLYWYQQILGQGPKLLIQFQNNGVVDDSQLPKDRFSAERLKGVDSTLKIQPAKLEDSAVYLCASSLDRGPYEKLFFGSGTQLSVL.

This rearrangement joins TRBV7-2 to TRBJ2-6; perhaps TRBD1 as D (5 bases). Trimming stripped 0 bases from V and 0 bases from J, with 12 bases between. CDR3 length: 18 residues. Germline CDR1 and CDR2: SGHTA and FQGNSA. The CDR3 sequence: CASSLAPGSTSGANVLTF. CDR3 DNA sequence: TGTGCCAGCAGCTTAGCCCCAGGGTCCACCTCTGGGGCCAACGTCCTGACTTTC.

The chain has TRBV2 and TRBJ1-3; D ambiguous. CDR3 length: 14 residues. Trimming removed 7 bases from V and 0 bases from J, with 10 bases in between. Per germline, CDR1 SNHLY and CDR2 FYNNEI. The CDR3 protein is CASNPGGSGNTIYF. The CDR3 nucleotides are TGTGCCAGCAACCCGGGAGGCTCTGGAAACACCATATATTTT.

The chain combines TRBV28 with TRBJ1-5; 10 bases match TRBD1. With 5 bases clipped from V and 7 bases from J, the junction kept 11 bases outside the gene matches. This CDR3 region has 16 residues. Germline V gives CDR1 MDHEN, CDR2 SYDVKM. In DNA form, the CDR3 reads TGTGCCAGCAGTAGCAAGACAGGGGGCTTTAGACAGCCCCAGCATTTT. As protein: CASSSKTGGFRQPQHF.

The chain combines TRBV15 with TRBJ2-2; 10 bases map to TRBD1. V dropped 3 bases and J dropped 2; count of bases not matched to a gene: 12. The CDR3 runs 19 residues. Looked up from germline, CDR1 is LNHNV and CDR2 is YYDKDF (reference sequence). The CDR3 DNA reads as TGTGCCACCAGCAGGAGGGGACAGGGGCACTTATTCAACACCGGGGAGCTGTTTTTT. Protein sequence: CATSRRGQGHLFNTGELFF.

The chain employs TRBV5-1 and TRBJ2-1; TRBD2 agrees at 10 bases. Germline assignment: CDR1 SGHRS and CDR2 YFSETQ. This CDR3 has 18 residues. Trimming at V came to 0 bases and at J to 5 bases, leaving 11 bases not matched to a gene. The CDR3 sequence is CASSLVASGSSVHNEQFF. In DNA, the CDR3 is TGCGCCAGCAGCTTGGTTGCTAGCGGGAGTTCGGTCCACAATGAGCAGTTCTTC.

In this sample, this clone turned up a few times. V gene TRBV7-9 combines with J gene TRBJ2-5; D is perhaps TRBD2 (7 bases). Trimming removed 5 bases at V and 7 bases at J, with 17 bases between. Germline V gene sequence: CDR1 SEHNR, CDR2 FQNEAQ (reference sequence). The CDR3 runs to 14 residues. The CDR3 spells CASSLRGAPGTQYF. The CDR3 DNA reads as TGTGCCAGCAGCCTCCGGGGGGCACCGGGGACCCAGTACTTC.

This chain joins TRBV9 and TRBJ2-1; D is perhaps TRBD1 (6 bases). The V and J ends lost 0 bases and 7 bases respectively, with 8 bases between them. The CDR3 is 13 residues long. Germline CDR1 and CDR2: SGDLS and YYNGEE. CDR3 region: CASSVDRGNEQFF. CDR3 nucleotides: TGTGCCAGCAGCGTAGATAGGGGGAATGAGCAGTTCTTC.

V is TRBV10-3 and J is TRBJ1-5, with D hard to call. Trimming stripped 2 bases from V and 1 base from J, with 6 bases between. Germline loops: CDR1 ENHRY, CDR2 SYGVKD. The CDR3 extends over 14 amino acids. CDR3 sequence (DNA): TGTGCCATCAGTGAGGGTACAAGCAATCAGCCCCAGCATTTT. Protein sequence: CAISEGTSNQPQHF.